This entry concerns a single T cell receptor (beta chain). These data come from a study of blood T cell repertoires in COVID-19. Using immunoSEQ multiplex PCR, the repertoire was profiled, and TCRdb retains in-frame clones only, with some absent. The table includes around 250,000 clones, around 81% detected once. The germline V gene encodes CDR1 MNHEY and CDR2 SMNVEV (reference sequence). Between the trimmed V and J ends, which lost 3 bases and 10 bases, there was a span of 7 bases. The CDR3 is 12 amino acids. V is TRBV27 and J is TRBJ1-6; D unresolved. Material: peripheral blood. This TCR was recovered from a man between 50 and 59 years old with active or convalescent COVID-19. This CDR3 reads CASSFPKSPLHF. CDR3 sequence (DNA): TGTGCCAGCAGTTTCCCTAAGTCACCCCTCCACTTT.